These 16 T cell receptor beta chains share one sample of origin, sequenced in a study of blood T cell repertoires in COVID-19. Sequencing used immunoSEQ multiplex PCR; TCRdb keeps in-frame clones, though not all of them. The table includes about 140,000 clones, 79% detected once. Sequenced: peripheral blood. The origin of the receptors is a man aged 55 to 70 with acute or convalescent COVID-19.

This clone was seen ten or more times. The V gene is TRBV19, the J gene TRBJ2-1; maybe TRBD1 (6 bases). From germline, CDR1 is LNHDA and CDR2 SQIVND (reference sequence). The CDR3 is 16 residues long. V shed 5 bases and J shed 9 bases, with 23 bases lying between them. The CDR3 sequence is CASSAAQGSPSTEQFF. For the CDR3, the DNA is TGTGCCAGTAGTGCCGCACAGGGAAGCCCTTCAACTGAGCAGTTCTTC.

This clone was counted a single time. The chain is built from TRBV6-2 or TRBV6-3 and TRBJ2-3; D may be TRBD2 (5 bases). CDR3 length equals 17 residues. Germline values: CDR1 MNHEY, CDR2 SVGEGT. Trimming removed 0 bases at V and 2 bases at J, with 15 bases between. CDR3 sequence (DNA): TGTGCCAGCAGTTACTCGATGGCGAGCGGAAACACAGATACGCAGTATTTT. This sequence encodes CASSYSMASGNTDTQYF.

The gene calls are TRBV5-6 and TRBJ1-3; D ambiguous. The CDR3 spans 14 residues. The V gene's germline CDR1 is SGHDT and CDR2 YYEEEE. The V end lost 2 bases, the J end lost 9 bases, and 15 bases lay between the germline ends. The CDR3 DNA is TGTGCCAGCAGCTTTAATAAGCCCCTAAGCACCATATATTTT. Amino acids: CASSFNKPLSTIYF.

The genes are TRBV6-4 and TRBJ1-3; unclear D gene. The CDR3 is 12 residues long. Deletions cut 8 bases from V and 2 bases from J, with 7 bases between. CDR1 is MRHNA and CDR2 is SNTAGT in the germline V gene. CDR3 amino acids: CASGPPGNTIYF. For the CDR3, the DNA is TGTGCCAGCGGCCCCCCTGGAAACACCATATATTTT.

The CDR3 region is CASSLEGLGTGELFF. The CDR3 bases are TGCGCCAGCAGCTTGGAGGGACTTGGAACCGGGGAGCTGTTTTTT. The V and J genes are TRBV5-1 and TRBJ2-2, with D possibly being TRBD2 (6 bases). Trimming stripped 0 bases from V and 5 bases from J, with 11 bases between. The CDR3 length is 15 residues. Per germline, CDR1 SGHRS and CDR2 YFSETQ.

This clone turned up a few times. V gene TRBV2 combines with J gene TRBJ2-2; 12 bases align to TRBD2. This CDR3 is built from 16 residues. The germline V gene encodes CDR1 SNHLY and CDR2 FYNNEI. J was trimmed by 4 bases and V by 2 bases; bases with no gene match: 2. The CDR3 DNA follows: TGTGCCAGCAGTGAAACTAGCGGGAGGATCACCGGGGAGCTGTTTTTT. Residues: CASSETSGRITGELFF.

J is TRBJ1-5 and V is TRBV28; TRBD1 aligns across 8 bases. The V gene's germline CDR1 is MDHEN and CDR2 SYDVKM. The CDR3 runs 15 residues. V gave up 5 bases and J gave up 5 bases; unmatched junction bases: 8. CDR3 DNA sequence: TGTGCCAGCAGTCCTAACACAGGGGGGGATCAGCCCCAGCATTTT. The encoded protein is CASSPNTGGDQPQHF.

This clone showed up just once. The rearrangement joins TRBV15 to TRBJ1-5; 11 bases map to TRBD1. Germline V gives CDR1 LNHNV, CDR2 YYDKDF (reference sequence). After removal of 1 base from V and 7 bases from J, the junction contained 6 bases not matched to a gene. The CDR3 runs 16 residues. This CDR3 reads CATSRGDRGNFQPQHF. CDR3 nucleotides: TGTGCCACCAGCAGAGGGGACAGGGGGAATTTCCAGCCCCAGCATTTT.

The chain carries TRBV6-5 and TRBJ1-5, with D possibly matching TRBD1 (5 bases). V was trimmed by 1 base and J by 7 bases, leaving 17 bases between them. CDR3 size: 16 residues. CDR1 and CDR2 (germline): MNHEY, SVGAGI. The CDR3 protein is CASSYFRGGLRQPQHF. In DNA form, the CDR3 reads TGTGCCAGCAGTTACTTCCGTGGGGGGTTAAGGCAGCCCCAGCATTTT.

V is TRBV10-3 and J is TRBJ1-5; TRBD1 matches at 7 bases. Looked up from germline, CDR1 is ENHRY and CDR2 is SYGVKD. The CDR3 loop spans 13 amino acids. The J segment lost 11 bases and the V segment lost 0 bases, leaving 4 bases of the junction unmatched. Written as DNA, the CDR3 is TGTGCCATCAGTGAGTCGACTCAGGGGGCCCAGCATTTT. Translated: CAISESTQGAQHF.

V is TRBV6-4 and J is TRBJ2-1, with 9 positions matching TRBD2. CDR1 and CDR2 from the germline V gene are MRHNA and SNTAGT. The CDR3 loop spans 16 amino acids. V gave up 0 bases and J gave up 9 bases; unmatched junction bases: 9. The CDR3 bases are TGTGCCAGCAGTGACTCTGCGGGAGGGATCCTAGGTGAGCAGTTCTTC. Its protein product is CASSDSAGGILGEQFF.

CDR3 coding DNA: TGTGCCAGCAGCTCCTGGGGCTCTAACTATGGCTACACCTTC. Translating it yields CASSSWGSNYGYTF. This chain links TRBV3-1 (or the pseudogene TRBV3-2) with TRBJ1-2; D may be TRBD1 (5 bases). The germline V and J ends were trimmed by 5 bases and 0 bases, with 10 bases remaining between them. This CDR3 is 14 amino acids long. Germline V gene lookup returns CDR1 LGHDT and CDR2 YNNKEL (reference sequence).

The V gene is TRBV2, the J gene TRBJ2-4; the D is unclear. The germline gives CDR1 SNHLY, CDR2 FYNNEI. V lost 1 base to trimming and J lost 0 bases, with 10 bases between them. The CDR3 is 16 residues long. CDR3 coding DNA: TGTGCCAGCAGTGAAGAGAGGATTCTAGCCAAAAACATTCAGTACTTC. It yields the protein CASSEERILAKNIQYF.

V is TRBV12-3 or TRBV12-4 and J is TRBJ1-1; D uncertain. V dropped 3 bases and J dropped 6 bases, with 8 bases sitting between them. The CDR3 sequence is 12 residues long. CDR3 region: CASSFGGPEAFF. The CDR3 DNA follows: TGTGCCAGCAGTTTTGGTGGCCCTGAAGCTTTCTTT.

The V and J genes are TRBV2 and TRBJ1-4; D perhaps matches TRBD1 (5 bases). The germline gives CDR1 SNHLY, CDR2 FYNNEI. CDR3 length equals 15 residues. V gave up 1 base and J gave up 7 bases, with 13 bases separating them. Written as DNA, the CDR3 is TGTGCCAGCAGTGAAGGGGCAGGGCAGGGTGAAAAACTGTTTTTT. Translation gives CASSEGAGQGEKLFF.

The CDR3 loop reads CASSQEGGRAENEQFF. The CDR3 DNA sequence: TGTGCCAGCAGCCAAGAGGGCGGGAGGGCCGAGAATGAGCAGTTCTTC. This sequence joins TRBV4-2 and TRBJ2-1, with 9 bases aligning to TRBD2. This CDR3 is 16 amino acids long. CDR1 is LGHNA and CDR2 is YNFKEQ in the germline V gene. The V segment lost 0 bases and the J segment 7 bases; nucleotides outside the gene matches: 7.